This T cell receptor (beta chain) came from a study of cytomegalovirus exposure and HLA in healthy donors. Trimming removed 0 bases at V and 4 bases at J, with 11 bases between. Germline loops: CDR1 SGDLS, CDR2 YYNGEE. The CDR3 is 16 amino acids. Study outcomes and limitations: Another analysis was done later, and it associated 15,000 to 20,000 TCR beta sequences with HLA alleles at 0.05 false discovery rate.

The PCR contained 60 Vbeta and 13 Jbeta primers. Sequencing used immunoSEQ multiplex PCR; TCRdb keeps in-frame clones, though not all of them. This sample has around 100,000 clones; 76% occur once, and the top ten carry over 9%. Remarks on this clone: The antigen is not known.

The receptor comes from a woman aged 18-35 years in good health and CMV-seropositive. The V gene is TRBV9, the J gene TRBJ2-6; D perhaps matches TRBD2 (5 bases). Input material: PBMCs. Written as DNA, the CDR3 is TGTGCCAGCAGCGTAGCTACGGGGAGAGGGGCCAACGTCCTGACTTTC. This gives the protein CASSVATGRGANVLTF.